This is a list of T cell receptor beta chains from one sample in a study of spatial heterogeneity in lung cancer. TCRdb called the 5' RACE reads again in MiXCR, with one record for every CDR3 protein. The sample carries around 9,900 distinct CDR3 sequences, approximately 5.5% recorded once. Sequencing was performed on lung tumor tissue, taken at surgery. The receptors were sampled from a female donor with early-stage non-small cell lung cancer. CDR3s include the opening cysteine and the closing phenylalanine or tryptophan.

v_gene | CDR3aa
TRBV27 | CASSLLGSVGSEQYF
TRBV6-1 | CASTSPGYTGELFF
TRBV20-1 | CSARDQGPAGELFF
TRBV7-3 | CASSPLAGTYEQYF
TRBV7-6 | CASSLAGRDAEAFF
TRBV4-2 | CASSTRIEYYGYTF
TRBV7-9 | CASSLGQGGNEKLFF
TRBV6-5 | CASSYSTGSEGGTQYF
TRBV2 | CASSYAQTGELFF
TRBV6-2/TRBV6-3 | CASSYNYGYTF
TRBV30 | CAWSVRGEQYF
TRBV3-1 | CASSSPPDTQYF
TRBV4-3 | CASSGRVSGELFF
TRBV4-3 | CASSQDSSRNEQFF
TRBV7-2 | CASSHRGKIEETQYF
TRBV12-3/TRBV12-4 | CASTTGGGVGNEKLFF
TRBV6-5 | CASSPTWGRTEAFF
TRBV7-8 | CASSSQGWSTDTQYF
TRBV6-5 | CASSYSYGPYEQYF
TRBV5-1 | CASSPGNTGRNEQFF
TRBV7-9 | CASRAGGGNSYEQYF
TRBV6-2/TRBV6-3 | CASSSSQGGEQFF
TRBV7-2 | CASSSPGTGVLDTEAFF
TRBV3-1 | CASSLGQGNEQFF
TRBV12-3/TRBV12-4 | CASSPRPRGSSYNEQFF
TRBV19 | CASSIDSGTDTQYF
TRBV29-1 | CSVEDGQINYGYTF
TRBV3-1 | CASRRQYDGYTF
TRBV12-3/TRBV12-4 | CASSLRTGVRQPQHF
TRBV6-1 | CASSTQQGTEQYF
TRBV15 | CATSREGQGNSPLHF
TRBV7-6 | CASRGRIYNEQFF
TRBV29-1 | CSVWTGANVLTF
TRBV18 | CASSQQGGGYTF
TRBV6-5 | CASSGNTEAFF
TRBV11-3 | CASSQVGDTQYF
TRBV11-2 | CASSLGRGNEQFF
TRBV3-1 | CASSHTGTDTQYF
TRBV20-1 | CSARNRGTADTQYF
TRBV6-1 | CASRASGDRLVVAFF
TRBV12-3/TRBV12-4 | CASSLDPWPTGRNEQFF
TRBV7-3 | CASSFQGGSTDTQYF
TRBV6-5 | CASSYDWQATNEQFF
TRBV7-6 | CASSGSPYNEQFF
TRBV6-2/TRBV6-3 | CASRPTGGQPQHF
TRBV5-1 | CASSLVASGRDEQFF
TRBV24-1 | CATSDRAGGPDTQYF
TRBV6-1 | CASSEYADSRSNF
TRBV5-5 | CASSLAGNDGNQPQHF
TRBV9 | CASSVGLENSPLHF
TRBV7-9 | CASSPRVAGFYEQYF
TRBV25-1 | CASSEWGEAFF
TRBV3-1 | CASSQGTSASYEQYF